The 24 T cell receptor beta chains listed next were all sequenced from one sample in a study of cytomegalovirus exposure and HLA in healthy donors. Primers included in the PCR were 60 Vbeta and 13 Jbeta primers. TCRdb's copy holds only in-frame clones and misses some; the assay was immunoSEQ multiplex PCR. The data show around 40,000 clones, approximately 80% seen once. Sequences were obtained from PBMCs. The receptor set was obtained from a young man in good health and CMV-seronegative.

The chain has TRBV5-1 and TRBJ2-3; 10 positions agree with TRBD2. Germline lookup yields CDR1 SGHRS and CDR2 YFSETQ. V was clipped by 0 bases and J by 6 bases; unmatched bases: 4. The CDR3 is made up of 15 amino acids. The CDR3: CASSLAVSGRDTQYF. The CDR3 DNA follows: TGCGCCAGCAGCTTGGCGGTTAGCGGGAGGGATACGCAGTATTTT.

The rearrangement uses TRBV7-7 and TRBJ2-1; possibly TRBD1 for D (5 bases). The CDR3 runs to 15 residues. Trimming removed 0 bases at V and 9 bases at J, with 15 bases between. Germline loops: CDR1 SSHAT, CDR2 FNYEAQ (reference sequence). The CDR3 DNA reads as TGTGCCAGCAGCTTAGCGAGTCAGGGATTGGCTGAGCAGTTCTTC. Translated, it gives CASSLASQGLAEQFF.

V is TRBV11-2 and J is TRBJ2-5, with TRBD1 identical over 7 bases. V shed 0 bases, J shed 4 bases, and the junction held 2 bases outside the gene matches. From germline, CDR1 is SGHAT and CDR2 FQNNGV. The CDR3 contains 14 residues. The DNA of the CDR3 is TGTGCCAGCAGCTTAGATAGGGGGCGAGAGACCCAGTACTTC. It yields the protein CASSLDRGRETQYF.

This clone was detected a few times. The chain links TRBV6-1 to TRBJ2-1; TRBD1 matches at 9 bases. CDR3 size: 15 residues. CDR1 and CDR2 (germline): MNHNS, SASEGT. V dropped 8 bases and J dropped 5; count of bases not matched to a gene: 10. In DNA form, the CDR3 reads TGTGCCAGCGAGAGGGAGACAGGGGGTCACAATGAGCAGTTCTTC. Its protein product is CASERETGGHNEQFF.

The V gene is TRBV11-3, the J gene TRBJ2-7; 8 positions agree with TRBD2. Germline V gives CDR1 SGHNT, CDR2 YENEEA. The V gene end was trimmed by 0 bases and the J gene end by 5 bases; junction bases not matched to a gene: 6. The CDR3 spans 15 residues. As DNA, the CDR3 is TGTGCCAGCAGCTTAGATTTAGCGGGGTTGAACGAGCAGTACTTC. It is translated as CASSLDLAGLNEQYF.

V gene TRBV5-4 combines with J gene TRBJ1-3; D ambiguous. Germline assignment: CDR1 SGHNT and CDR2 YYREEE (reference sequence). This CDR3 is built from 13 residues. V lost 4 bases to trimming and J lost 4 bases, with 9 bases between them. CDR3 loop: CASSGVAGNTIYF. CDR3 nucleotides: TGTGCCAGCAGCGGGGTAGCGGGAAACACCATATATTTT.

This chain joins TRBV7-9 and TRBJ1-1; D might be TRBD1 (5 bases). Per germline, CDR1 SEHNR and CDR2 FQNEAQ (reference sequence). Trimming cost V 7 bases and J 1 base, with 16 bases left between them. The CDR3 consists of 15 residues. This CDR3 is CASTVYSQGNTEAFF. The CDR3 DNA is TGTGCCAGCACCGTATATTCCCAGGGGAACACTGAAGCTTTCTTT.

The rearrangement uses TRBV11-2 and TRBJ2-7; 7 bases are shared with TRBD1. The germline CDR1 and CDR2 sequences are SGHAT and FQNNGV. Trimming removed 4 bases from V and 6 bases from J; junction bases left unmatched: 6. This CDR3 is 13 amino acids long. Here the CDR3 DNA reads TGTGCCAGCAGCTCCGCGAGGGGGCTCGAGCAGTACTTC. Protein sequence: CASSSARGLEQYF.

The CDR3 is CASSVEGQGVREQFF. DNA for the CDR3: TGTGCCAGCAGCGTAGAGGGACAGGGTGTCCGTGAGCAGTTCTTC. V gene TRBV9 combines with J gene TRBJ2-1; 9 bases line up with TRBD1. V shed 0 bases, J shed 9 bases, and the junction held 7 bases outside the gene matches. There are 15 residues in the CDR3. CDR1 and CDR2 from the germline V gene are SGDLS and YYNGEE. Combining the CDR3 with reference TRBV9 and TRBJ2-1 gives the whole variable domain DSGVTQTPKHLITATGQRVTLRCSPRSGDLSVYWYQQSLDQGLQFLIQYYNGEERAKGNILERFSAQQFPDLHSELNLSSLELGDSALYFCASSVEGQGVREQFFGPGTRLTVL.

This chain connects TRBV5-1 to TRBJ1-4, with TRBD1 identical over 8 bases. CDR3 length equals 15 residues. Germline V gives CDR1 SGHRS, CDR2 YFSETQ. V lost 4 bases and J lost 3; bases outside the gene matches: 5. The CDR3 bases are TGCGCCAGCAGCCTCCAGGGGGCATCTAATGAAAAACTGTTTTTT. It is translated as CASSLQGASNEKLFF.

This chain links TRBV27 with TRBJ2-5; 11 nucleotides align to TRBD2. The J call may be faulty, since TRBJ2-7 better matches the DNA end. Germline CDR1 reads MNHEY; CDR2 reads SMNVEV (reference sequence). This CDR3 is built from 15 residues. In DNA, the CDR3 is TGTGCCAGCAGTTCCCCGGGACTAGCGGTATACGAGCAGTACTTC. Translation: CASSSPGLAVYEQYF.

V and J are TRBV15 and TRBJ1-4; 10 nucleotides agree with TRBD1. The CDR3 runs to 16 residues. V lost 0 bases, J lost 10 bases, and 8 bases stayed unmatched. Germline CDR1 LNHNV, CDR2 YYDKDF (reference sequence). CDR3 DNA: TGTGCCACCAGCAGAGAATTCGGACAGGGGGGAGGAAAACTGTTTTTT. Its translation: CATSREFGQGGGKLFF.

The chain is built from TRBV19 and TRBJ2-7; TRBD1 agrees at 8 bases. The germline V gene has CDR1 LNHDA and CDR2 SQIVND (reference sequence). This CDR3 comprises 14 residues. V was pared by 5 bases and J by 5 bases, with 8 bases of the junction left unmatched. The CDR3 nucleotides read TGTGCCAGTAGTCCCTGGACAGGGCTCGACGAGCAGTACTTC. It specifies CASSPWTGLDEQYF.

V and J are TRBV6-4 and TRBJ2-3, with D hard to call. Germline loops: CDR1 MRHNA, CDR2 SNTAGT. The V and J ends lost 10 bases and 1 base respectively, with 18 bases between them. There are 15 residues in the CDR3. CDR3 sequence reads: CATLSGCARTDTQYF. The CDR3 DNA sequence: TGTGCCACCCTCTCGGGTTGCGCCCGCACAGATACGCAGTATTTT.

This sequence joins TRBV4-1 and TRBJ1-2, with 8 bases lining up with TRBD1. The CDR3 has 15 amino acids. Germline CDR1 reads MGHRA; CDR2 reads YSYEKL. V lost 2 bases and J lost 9; bases outside the gene matches: 11. The CDR3 here is CASSQSEGQDDRYTF. The CDR3 bases are TGCGCCAGCAGCCAATCGGAGGGACAGGATGATCGCTACACCTTC.

The V gene is TRBV4-1, the J gene TRBJ2-5, with D maybe TRBD2 (5 bases). The end of the DNA aligns better with TRBJ2-7, so the J call may be wrong. CDR3 length: 12 residues. CDR1 is MGHRA and CDR2 is YSYEKL in the germline V gene. CDR3 in amino acids: CASSPTGIEQYF. In nucleotides, the CDR3 is TGCGCCAGCAGCCCCACCGGGATCGAGCAGTACTTC.

This clone has only a few counts. This rearrangement joins TRBV19 to TRBJ1-5; no clear D gene. This CDR3 is built from 14 residues. V lost 5 bases and J 2 bases, leaving 10 bases between the germline ends. CDR1 is LNHDA and CDR2 is SQIVND in the germline V gene (reference sequence). The CDR3 region has the DNA TGTGCCAGTAGTTTGAGTCAGGGCAATCAGCCCCAGCATTTT. Its protein product is CASSLSQGNQPQHF.

DNA of the CDR3: TGTGCCAGCAGCTTAGATCGCGTTTACGAGCAGTACTTC. This translates into CASSLDRVYEQYF. The V and J genes are TRBV7-2 and TRBJ2-7; D ambiguous. CDR3 length: 13 amino acids. With 1 base removed from V and 4 bases from J, the gap between germline ends came to 8 bases. The V gene's germline CDR1 is SGHTA and CDR2 FQGNSA.

The genes are TRBV6-6 and TRBJ2-7; TRBD1 is a possible D gene (5 bases). V lost 3 bases and J lost 3, with 12 bases in between. Germline values: CDR1 MNHNY, CDR2 SVGAGI (reference sequence). The CDR3 length is 14 residues. The CDR3 reads CASSYGASGYEQYF. In DNA form, the CDR3 reads TGTGCCAGCAGTTATGGGGCGTCCGGCTACGAGCAGTACTTC.

CDR3 DNA sequence: TGTGCCAGCAGCTTAGACAGGGTTAACTACGAGCAGTACTTC. Translated, it gives CASSLDRVNYEQYF. This chain links TRBV7-2 with TRBJ2-7; possible D gene TRBD1, 6 bases. This CDR3 spans 14 amino acids. Trimming took off 1 base at V and 3 bases at J, with 10 bases between the two ends. The germline V gene has CDR1 SGHTA and CDR2 FQGNSA.

The chain has TRBV28 and TRBJ1-5; 7 positions match TRBD1. V lost 5 bases to trimming and J lost 3 bases; unmatched junction nucleotides: 7. The CDR3 consists of 15 residues. The germline gives CDR1 MDHEN, CDR2 SYDVKM. CDR3 sequence reads: CASSDTGTDNQPQHF. For the CDR3, the DNA is TGTGCCAGCAGTGATACCGGGACAGACAATCAGCCCCAGCATTTT.

The chain couples TRBV2 to TRBJ2-7; the match to TRBD1 covers 7 bases. This CDR3 contains 14 residues. J gave up 2 bases and V 6 bases, and 7 bases lay outside the gene matches. Looked up from germline, CDR1 is SNHLY and CDR2 is FYNNEI. The CDR3, as DNA: TGTGCCAGCAGCGGGTGGACAGGTACCTACGAGCAGTACTTC. This translates into CASSGWTGTYEQYF.

V is TRBV9 and J is TRBJ2-2; 8 bases are shared with TRBD2. From germline, CDR1 is SGDLS and CDR2 YYNGEE. There are 15 residues in the CDR3. The junction had 3 bases not matched to a gene; V was cut back by 0 bases and J by 5 bases. The CDR3 nucleotides are TGTGCCAGCAGCGTAGAGACGGGAGGGACCGGGGAGCTGTTTTTT. Its translation is CASSVETGGTGELFF.

This clone appeared a single time. The V and J genes are TRBV28 and TRBJ1-2, with D unresolved. The CDR3 has 12 amino acids. Per germline, CDR1 MDHEN and CDR2 SYDVKM. Trimming pared 6 bases from V and 7 bases from J, leaving 12 bases between. The CDR3 DNA is TGTGCCAGCAGGCGGTCTGGTAGTGGCTACACCTTC. This sequence encodes CASRRSGSGYTF.